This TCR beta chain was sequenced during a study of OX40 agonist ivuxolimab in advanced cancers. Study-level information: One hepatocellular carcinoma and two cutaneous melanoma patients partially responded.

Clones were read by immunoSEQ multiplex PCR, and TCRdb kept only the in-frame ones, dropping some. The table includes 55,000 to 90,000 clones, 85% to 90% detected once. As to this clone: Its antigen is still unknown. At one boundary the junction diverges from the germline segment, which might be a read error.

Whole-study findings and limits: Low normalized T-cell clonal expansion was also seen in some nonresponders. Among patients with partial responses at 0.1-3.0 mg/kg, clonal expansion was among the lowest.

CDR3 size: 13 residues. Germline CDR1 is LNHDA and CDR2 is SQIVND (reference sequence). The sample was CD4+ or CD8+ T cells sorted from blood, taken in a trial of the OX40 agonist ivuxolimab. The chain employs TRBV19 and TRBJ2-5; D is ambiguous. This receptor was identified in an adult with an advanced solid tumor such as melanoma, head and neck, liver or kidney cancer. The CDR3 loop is CASRPGIQQTQYF. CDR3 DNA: TGTGCCAGTAGACCAGGTATCCAACAGACCCAGTACTTC.